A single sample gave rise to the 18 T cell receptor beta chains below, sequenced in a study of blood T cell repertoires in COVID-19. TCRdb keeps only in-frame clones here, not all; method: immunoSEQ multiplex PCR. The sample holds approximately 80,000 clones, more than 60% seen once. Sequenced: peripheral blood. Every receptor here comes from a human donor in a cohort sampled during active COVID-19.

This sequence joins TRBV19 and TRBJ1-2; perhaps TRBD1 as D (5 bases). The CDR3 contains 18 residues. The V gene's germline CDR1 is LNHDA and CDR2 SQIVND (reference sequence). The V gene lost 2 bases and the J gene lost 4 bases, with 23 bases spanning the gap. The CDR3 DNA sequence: TGTGCCAGTAGTATATCAGGATTTGCCAGGGCCGACTTCTATGGCTACACCTTC. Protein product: CASSISGFARADFYGYTF.

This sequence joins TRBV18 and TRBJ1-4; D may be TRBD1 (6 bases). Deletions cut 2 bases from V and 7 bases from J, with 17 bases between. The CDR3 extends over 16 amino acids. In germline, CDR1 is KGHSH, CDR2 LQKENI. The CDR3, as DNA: TGTGCCAGCTCACCAGTCGCGGGGGGGCGAAGTGAAAAACTGTTTTTT. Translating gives CASSPVAGGRSEKLFF.

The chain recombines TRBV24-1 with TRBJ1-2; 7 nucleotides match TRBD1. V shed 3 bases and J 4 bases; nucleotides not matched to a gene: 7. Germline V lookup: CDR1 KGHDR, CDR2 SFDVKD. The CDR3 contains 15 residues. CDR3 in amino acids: CATSDGKGASYGYTF. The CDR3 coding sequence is TGTGCCACCAGTGATGGGAAGGGGGCAAGCTATGGCTACACCTTC.

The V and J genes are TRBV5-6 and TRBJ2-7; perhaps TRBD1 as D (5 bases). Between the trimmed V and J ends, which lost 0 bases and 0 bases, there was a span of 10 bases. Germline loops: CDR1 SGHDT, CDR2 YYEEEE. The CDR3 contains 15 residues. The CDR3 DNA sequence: TGTGCCAGCAGCTTGGTCAGGGCGTCCTCCTACGAGCAGTACTTC. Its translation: CASSLVRASSYEQYF.

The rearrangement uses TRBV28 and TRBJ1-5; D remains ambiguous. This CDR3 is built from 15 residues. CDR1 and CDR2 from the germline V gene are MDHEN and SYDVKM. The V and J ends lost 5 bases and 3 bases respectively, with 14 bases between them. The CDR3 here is CASSPGSLSNQPQHF. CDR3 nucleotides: TGTGCCAGCAGTCCCGGGTCCTTGTCCAATCAGCCCCAGCATTTT.

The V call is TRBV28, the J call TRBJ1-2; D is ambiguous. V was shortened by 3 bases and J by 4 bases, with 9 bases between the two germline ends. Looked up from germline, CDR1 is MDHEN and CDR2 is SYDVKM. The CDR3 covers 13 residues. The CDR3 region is CASSFTDSYGYTF. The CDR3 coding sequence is TGTGCCAGCAGTTTCACAGATTCCTATGGCTACACCTTC.

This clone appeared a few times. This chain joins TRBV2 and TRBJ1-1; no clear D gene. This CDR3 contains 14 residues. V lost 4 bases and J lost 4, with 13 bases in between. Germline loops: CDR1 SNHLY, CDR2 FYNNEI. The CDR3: CASSGARTSTEAFF. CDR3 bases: TGTGCCAGCAGTGGGGCGCGTACCAGCACTGAAGCTTTCTTT.

CDR3 loop: CASSPSISGDTEAFF. The DNA for the CDR3 is TGTGCCAGCAGCCCGAGCATATCCGGGGACACTGAAGCTTTCTTT. The chain combines TRBV7-9 with TRBJ1-1; D is unresolved. The CDR3 spans 15 residues. V lost 5 bases to trimming and J lost 3 bases, with 16 bases between them. Germline V lookup: CDR1 SEHNR, CDR2 FQNEAQ (reference sequence).

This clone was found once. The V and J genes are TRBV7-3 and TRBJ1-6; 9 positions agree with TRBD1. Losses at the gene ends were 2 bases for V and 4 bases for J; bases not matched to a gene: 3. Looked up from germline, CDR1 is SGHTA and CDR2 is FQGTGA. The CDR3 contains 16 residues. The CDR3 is CASSLLGQGYNSPLHF. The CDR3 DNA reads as TGTGCCAGCAGCTTATTGGGACAGGGATATAATTCACCCCTCCACTTT.

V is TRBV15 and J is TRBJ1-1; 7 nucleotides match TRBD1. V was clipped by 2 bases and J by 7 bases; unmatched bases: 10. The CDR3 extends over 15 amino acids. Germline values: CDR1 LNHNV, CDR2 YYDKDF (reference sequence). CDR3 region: CATSRSTGIILEAFF. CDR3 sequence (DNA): TGTGCCACCAGCAGATCGACAGGGATTATACTTGAAGCTTTCTTT.

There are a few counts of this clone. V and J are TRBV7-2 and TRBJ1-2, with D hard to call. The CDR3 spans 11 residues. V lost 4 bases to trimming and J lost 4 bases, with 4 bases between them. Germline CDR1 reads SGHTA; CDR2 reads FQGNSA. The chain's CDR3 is CASSSVYGYTF. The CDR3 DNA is TGTGCCAGCAGCTCCGTCTATGGCTACACCTTC.

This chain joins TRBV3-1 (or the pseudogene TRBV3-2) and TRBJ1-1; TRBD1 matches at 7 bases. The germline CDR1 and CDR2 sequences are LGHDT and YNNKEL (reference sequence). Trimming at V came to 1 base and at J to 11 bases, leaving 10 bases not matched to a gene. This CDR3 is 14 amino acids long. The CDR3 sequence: CASSQGGTASKAFF. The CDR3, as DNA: TGTGCCAGCAGCCAAGGAGGGACAGCCTCAAAGGCTTTCTTT.

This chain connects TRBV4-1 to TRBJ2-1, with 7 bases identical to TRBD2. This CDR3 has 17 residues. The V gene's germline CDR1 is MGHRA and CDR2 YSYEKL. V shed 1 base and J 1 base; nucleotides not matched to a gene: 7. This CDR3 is CASSQVDRGESYNEQFF. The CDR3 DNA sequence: TGCGCCAGCAGCCAAGTAGACCGGGGGGAGTCCTACAATGAGCAGTTCTTC.

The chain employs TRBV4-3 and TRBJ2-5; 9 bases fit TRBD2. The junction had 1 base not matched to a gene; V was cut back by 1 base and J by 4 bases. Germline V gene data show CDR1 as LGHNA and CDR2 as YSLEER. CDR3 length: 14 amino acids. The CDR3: CASSQVSGGETQYF. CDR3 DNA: TGCGCCAGCAGCCAAGTTAGCGGGGGAGAGACCCAGTACTTC.

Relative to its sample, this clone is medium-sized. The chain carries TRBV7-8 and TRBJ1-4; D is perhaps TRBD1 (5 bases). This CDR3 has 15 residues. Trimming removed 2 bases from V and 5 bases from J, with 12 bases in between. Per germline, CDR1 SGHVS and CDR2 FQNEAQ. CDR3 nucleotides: TGTGCCAGCAGCTTATGGCAGGGCGCGAATGAAAAACTGTTTTTT. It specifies CASSLWQGANEKLFF.

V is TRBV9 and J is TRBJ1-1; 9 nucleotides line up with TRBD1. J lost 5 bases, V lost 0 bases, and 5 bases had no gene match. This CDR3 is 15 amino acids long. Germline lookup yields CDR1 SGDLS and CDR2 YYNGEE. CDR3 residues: CASSVVEDRGTEAFF. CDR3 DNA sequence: TGTGCCAGCAGCGTAGTGGAAGACAGGGGGACTGAAGCTTTCTTT.

The CDR3: CASSYPQDSINTEAFF. DNA of the CDR3: TGTGCCAGCAGTTACCCCCAGGACTCTATTAACACTGAAGCTTTCTTT. The V gene is TRBV6-5, the J gene TRBJ1-1; D is unresolved. Trimming pared 2 bases from V and 2 bases from J, leaving 15 bases between. Germline V gene sequence: CDR1 MNHEY, CDR2 SVGAGI. The CDR3 covers 16 residues.

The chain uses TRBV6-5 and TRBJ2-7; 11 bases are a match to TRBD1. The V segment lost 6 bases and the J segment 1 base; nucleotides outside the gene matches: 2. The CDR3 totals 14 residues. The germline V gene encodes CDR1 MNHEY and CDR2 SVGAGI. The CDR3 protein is CASRGTGGSYEQYF. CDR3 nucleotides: TGTGCCAGCAGGGGGACAGGGGGATCCTACGAGCAGTACTTC.